One sample yielded the 13 T cell receptor beta chains listed below, sequenced in a study of metastatic and nonmetastatic thyroid tumors. MiXCR re-clonotyped the PCR reads for TCRdb. This table holds about 59,000 clones, around 15% found once. Until they underwent thyroid surgery, no patient had received any treatment. The sample consisted of blood. Receptors were obtained from a male donor with papillary thyroid cancer or a benign thyroid nodule (not recorded which). Some clones in this sample may be carry-over from other donors' samples.

This clone turned up a few times. This may be a read error: a much more frequent sequence differs by one nucleotide. The sample holds other DNA sequences that translate to the same CDR3. The chain joins TRBV29-1 to TRBJ2-1; D gene unclear. Looked up from germline, CDR1 is SQVTM and CDR2 is ANQGSEA. This CDR3 is built from 14 residues. The CDR3 loop reads CSAQTVTFYNEQFF. In DNA form, the CDR3 reads TGCAGCGCACAAACAGTGACCTTCTACAATGAGCAGTTTTTC.

This clone appeared many times. The rearrangement uses TRBV2 and TRBJ1-4; D not resolved. Trimming shortened V by 9 bases and J by 4 bases, and 12 bases separated the two germline ends. Germline V gene lookup returns CDR1 SNHLY and CDR2 FYNNEI. This CDR3 is 13 amino acids long. The CDR3 nucleotides read TGTGCCAGTGGACCAATTCTTAATGAAAAACTGTTTTTT. Amino acid sequence: CASGPILNEKLFF.

Remarks on this clone: One end of the junction is discordant with germline, which a read error may explain. V is TRBV28 and J is TRBJ1-5, with 7 bases fitting TRBD1. The length of the CDR3 is 15 residues. Germline CDR1 and CDR2: MDHEN and SYDVKM. This chain's CDR3 is CSSCIAGGTNQPQHF. The CDR3 DNA is TGTTCCAGCTGTATAGCAGGGGGAACAAATCAGCCCCAGCATTTT.

This clone has a handful of counts. The V and J genes are TRBV5-1 and TRBJ2-3, with 8 nucleotides matching TRBD1. The V gene end was trimmed by 1 base and the J gene end by 3 bases; junction bases not matched to a gene: 4. The germline CDR1 and CDR2 sequences are SGHRS and YFSETQ. The CDR3 runs 15 residues. The CDR3 coding sequence is TGCGCCAGCAGCTTGTCAGGGGGCAGGACAGATACGCAGTATTTT. As protein: CASSLSGGRTDTQYF.

Details on this clone: A much larger clone lies a single base off, so this may be a read error. V usage is TRBV14 and J usage is TRBJ2-5; 7 bases align to TRBD1. The CDR3 spans 13 residues. In germline, CDR1 is SGHDN, CDR2 FVKESK. The chain's CDR3 is CASSSGGEDTQYF. The CDR3 DNA reads TGTGCCAGCAGCTCAGGGGGAGAAGATACCCAGTACTTC.

The chain uses TRBV9 and TRBJ2-1, with 10 bases lining up with TRBD2. The CDR3 runs to 15 residues. With 2 bases clipped from V and 5 bases from J, the junction kept 4 bases outside the gene matches. Germline lookup yields CDR1 SGDLS and CDR2 YYNGEE. The CDR3 protein is CASSVGGTSDNEQFF. CDR3 DNA: TGTGCCAGCAGCGTGGGAGGGACTAGCGACAATGAGCAGTTCTTC.

This clone has a count of ten or more. V gene TRBV15 combines with J gene TRBJ2-5; 7 bases are shared with TRBD1. The ends lost 6 bases at V and 1 base at J; junction bases unmatched: 8. Germline CDR1 and CDR2: LNHNV and YYDKDF (reference sequence). The CDR3 length is 15 residues. The DNA of the CDR3 is TGTGCCACCAGAGCCGGGACAGCCCTCCAAGAGACCCAGTACTTC. Its protein product is CATRAGTALQETQYF.

A few counts support this clone. At one end, the junction sequence differs from germline, possibly due to a read error. Other DNA sequences within the sample encode an identical CDR3. V gene TRBV6-1 combines with J gene TRBJ2-7; D is uncertain. Germline V gene lookup returns CDR1 MNHNS and CDR2 SASEGT. CDR3 length: 15 amino acids. For the CDR3, the DNA is TGTGCCAGCAGTCCAGGTGGCCGGAGTTCCTGCGAGCGGTACTTC. Translated: CASSPGGRSSCERYF.

This clone was seen at least ten times. The gene calls are TRBV7-3 and TRBJ2-3; perhaps TRBD2 as D (6 bases). CDR1 and CDR2 from the germline V gene are SGHTA and FQGTGA. V lost 4 bases to trimming and J lost 6 bases, with 14 bases between them. The CDR3 is 14 amino acids. CDR3: CASSSGLSWDTQYF. In nucleotides, the CDR3 is TGTGCCAGCAGCTCCGGACTATCTTGGGATACGCAGTATTTT. Together with reference TRBV7-3 and TRBJ2-3, the CDR3 gives the full variable domain: GAGVSQTPSNKVTEKGKYVELRCDPISGHTALYWYRQSLGQGPEFLIYFQGTGAADDSGLPNDRFFAVRPEGSVSTLKIQRTERGDSAVYLCASSSGLSWDTQYFGPGTRLTVL.

This clone was counted at least ten times. This chain connects TRBV3-1 to TRBJ2-7; 8 bases match TRBD1. There are 16 residues in the CDR3. With 1 base clipped from V and 2 bases from J, the junction kept 7 bases outside the gene matches. Germline V lookup: CDR1 LGHDT, CDR2 YNNKEL (reference sequence). The CDR3 protein is CASSQGSGRGPYEQYF. Written as DNA, the CDR3 is TGTGCCAGCAGCCAAGGATCCGGCAGGGGGCCCTACGAGCAGTACTTC.

A word on this clone: A read error may account for a junction end that differs from germline. Other DNA sequences in this sample translate to the same CDR3. V usage is TRBV12-3 or TRBV12-4 and J usage is TRBJ2-3; D might be TRBD2 (6 bases). The CDR3 is made up of 14 amino acids. The CDR3 nucleotides are TGTGCCAGCAGTTTGGGACTTGCCACAGATACCCAGTATTTT. Translating gives CASSLGLATDTQYF.

Remarks on this clone: The junction does not match germline at one end; this may be a read error. The chain recombines TRBV5-1 with TRBJ2-3; possibly TRBD1 for D (6 bases). The length of the CDR3 is 16 residues. CDR1 is SGHRS and CDR2 is YFSETQ in the germline V gene. The CDR3 region is CASSPAGVASTYTQYF. The CDR3 coding sequence is TGCGCCAGCAGCCCGGCAGGGGTCGCGAGCACATATACGCAGTATTTT.

This clone showed up many times. The chain recombines TRBV6-1 with TRBJ1-2, with TRBD1 as a possible D gene (5 bases). CDR1 and CDR2 from the germline V gene are MNHNS and SASEGT. CDR3 length: 16 residues. The V end was cut by 7 bases, the J end by 5 bases, with 23 bases between. CDR3 residues: CASTNEGTNIPYGYTF. CDR3 bases: TGTGCCAGCACCAACGAGGGGACCAACATCCCATATGGCTACACCTTC.